Sequencing of this TCR beta chain was carried out in a study of regulatory T cells in long-lasting Graves disease. Study-wide results and caveats: Lower TCR diversity was seen in persistent Graves' patients than in newly diagnosed ones. Favored usage of TRBV28, TRBJ1-2 and TRBJ2-5 was recorded in persistent disease.

The authors built TCR beta libraries using iRepertoire HTBI primers and Arm-PCR of CDR3 regions. TCRdb fed the multiplex PCR reads into MiXCR, producing one record per CDR3 protein. The table shows about 290,000 distinct CDR3 sequences, with around a fifth occurring only once. The germline gives CDR1 MNHEY, CDR2 SVGAGI. The V end was cut by 2 bases, the J end by 7 bases, with 18 bases between. This CDR3 has 16 residues. As for time point: persistent/refractory GD, antithyroid drugs over 5 years with positive TRAb. There was RNA extracted from PBMCs, and the TCR library was made from it. Patients of an endocrinology department in Xi'an, China, were included. EDTA tubes held Nine milliliters of peripheral blood from each patient. As for this clonotype: What it recognizes is unknown.

The sequences come from peripheral blood mononuclear cells (PBMCs), collected when the disease was refractory, from a patient treated with antithyroid drugs. This clonotype originated in a female donor with Graves disease. This chain uses TRBV6-5 with TRBJ1-5; the D gene is possibly TRBD1 (5 bases). Written as DNA, the CDR3 is TGTGCCAGCAGTTACATTGCAGGGCCAACAGTCCAGCCCCAGCATTTT. Amino acids: CASSYIAGPTVQPQHF.